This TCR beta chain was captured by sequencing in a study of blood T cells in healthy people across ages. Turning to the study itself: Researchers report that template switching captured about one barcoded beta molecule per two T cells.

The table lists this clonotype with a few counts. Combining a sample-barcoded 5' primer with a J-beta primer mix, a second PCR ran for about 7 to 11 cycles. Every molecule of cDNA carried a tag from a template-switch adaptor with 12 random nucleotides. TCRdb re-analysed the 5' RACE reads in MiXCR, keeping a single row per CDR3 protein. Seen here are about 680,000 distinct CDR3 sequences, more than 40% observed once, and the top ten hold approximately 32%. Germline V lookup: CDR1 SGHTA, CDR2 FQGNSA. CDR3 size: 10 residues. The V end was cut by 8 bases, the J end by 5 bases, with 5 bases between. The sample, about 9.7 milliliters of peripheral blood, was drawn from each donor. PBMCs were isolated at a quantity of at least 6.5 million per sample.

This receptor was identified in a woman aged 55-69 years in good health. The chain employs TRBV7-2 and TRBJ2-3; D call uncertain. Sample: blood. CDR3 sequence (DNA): TGTGCCAGCTCCGGAGATACGCAGTATTTT. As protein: CASSGDTQYF.